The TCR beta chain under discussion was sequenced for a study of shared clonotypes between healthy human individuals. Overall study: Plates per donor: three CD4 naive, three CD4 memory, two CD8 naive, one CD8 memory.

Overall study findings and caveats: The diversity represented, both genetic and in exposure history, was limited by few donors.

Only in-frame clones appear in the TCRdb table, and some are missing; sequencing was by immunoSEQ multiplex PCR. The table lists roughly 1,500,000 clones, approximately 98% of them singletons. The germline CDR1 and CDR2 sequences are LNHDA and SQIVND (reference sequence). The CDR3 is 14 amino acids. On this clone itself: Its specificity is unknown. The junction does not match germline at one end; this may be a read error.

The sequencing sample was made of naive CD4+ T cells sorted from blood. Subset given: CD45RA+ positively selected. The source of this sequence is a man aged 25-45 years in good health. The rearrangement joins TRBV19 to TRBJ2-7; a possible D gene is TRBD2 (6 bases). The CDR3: CASSLDGGAGEQYF. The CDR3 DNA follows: TGTGCCAGTAGTCTAGACGGGGGTGCGGGCGAGCAGTACTTC.